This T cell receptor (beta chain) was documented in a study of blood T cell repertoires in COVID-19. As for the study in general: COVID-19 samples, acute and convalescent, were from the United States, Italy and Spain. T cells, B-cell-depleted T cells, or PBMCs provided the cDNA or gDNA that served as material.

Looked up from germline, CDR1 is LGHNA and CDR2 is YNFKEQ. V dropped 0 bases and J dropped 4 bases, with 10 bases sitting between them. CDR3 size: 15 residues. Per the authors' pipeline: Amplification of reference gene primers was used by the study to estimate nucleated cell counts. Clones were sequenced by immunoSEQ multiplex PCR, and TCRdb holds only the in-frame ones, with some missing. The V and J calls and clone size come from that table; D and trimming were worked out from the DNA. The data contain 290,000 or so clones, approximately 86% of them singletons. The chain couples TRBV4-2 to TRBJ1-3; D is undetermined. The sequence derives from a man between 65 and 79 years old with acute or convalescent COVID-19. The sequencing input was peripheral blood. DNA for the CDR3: TGTGCCAGCAGCCAAGATCAGGAACCGGGAAACACCATATATTTT. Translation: CASSQDQEPGNTIYF.